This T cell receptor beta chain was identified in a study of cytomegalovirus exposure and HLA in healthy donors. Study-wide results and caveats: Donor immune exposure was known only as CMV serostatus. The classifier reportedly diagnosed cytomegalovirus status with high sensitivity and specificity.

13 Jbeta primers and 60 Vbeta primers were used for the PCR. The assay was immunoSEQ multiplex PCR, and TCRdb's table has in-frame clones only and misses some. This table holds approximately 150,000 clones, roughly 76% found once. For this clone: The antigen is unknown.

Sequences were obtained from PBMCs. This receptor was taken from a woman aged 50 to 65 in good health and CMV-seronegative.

The CDR3 loop reads CASSIADPYGYTF. CDR3 sequence (DNA): TGTGCCAGTAGTATCGCGGATCCCTATGGCTACACCTTC. The V and J genes are TRBV19 and TRBJ1-2; D is undetermined. V was pared by 3 bases and J by 4 bases, with 9 bases between. This CDR3 is 13 amino acids long. CDR1 is LNHDA, CDR2 SQIVND, per germline (reference sequence).